The rows below give T cell receptor beta chains drawn from one sample of a study of T cell responses to AZD1222 COVID-19 vaccine. The data were produced by immunoSEQ multiplex PCR, yet TCRdb's version contains in-frame clones alone and is incomplete. The table has around 89,000 clones, more than 75% seen once. The sequences come from peripheral blood, collected on day 0 of AZD1222 vaccination. Receptor source: an adult in good health. The CDR3 runs from the conserved cysteine through the conserved F or W. A D gene is named only where the DNA matches it firmly. For some rows the clone size is stated as once, few or many, or as a class when expanded; others skip it.

NA,TRBD2,TRBJ2-7,TRBV7-2,TGTGCCAGCAGCACCCGGGGGGTGGACGAGCAGTACTTC,CASSTRGVDEQYF
few,NA,TRBJ1-3,TRBV10-3,TGTGCCATCAGTGATTCGGGCGGCTCTGGAAACACCATATATTTT,CAISDSGGSGNTIYF
NA,TRBD2,TRBJ2-2,TRBV30,TGTGCCTGGAGCAGGGCAGGGAGGGACACCGGGGAGCTGTTTTTT,CAWSRAGRDTGELFF
NA,TRBD1,TRBJ1-6,TRBV13,TGTGCCAGCAGCTTAGGTCCCGGGACAGGGGTCAGTAGTTCACCCCTCCACTTT,CASSLGPGTGVSSSPLHF
NA,NA,TRBJ2-7,TRBV2,TGTGCCAGCAGTGACAGCTACGAGCAGTACTTC,CASSDSYEQYF
NA,NA,TRBJ2-6,TRBV5-4,TGTGCCAGCAGCTTGCGGGGAAGCGGGGCCAACGTCCTGACTTTC,CASSLRGSGANVLTF
NA,NA,TRBJ1-4,TRBV5-8,TGTGCCAGCAGCTTAGGGCCCCGCGGAAATGAAAAACTGTTTTTT,CASSLGPRGNEKLFF
NA,TRBD2,TRBJ2-1,TRBV7-7,TGTGCTAGCAGCCGTAGCGGGCCCTACAATGAGCAGTTCTTC,CASSRSGPYNEQFF
NA,NA,TRBJ2-2,TRBV3-1/TRBV3-2,TGTGCCAGCAGCCAAGATGGTGGAAACACCGGGGAGCTGTTTTTT,CASSQDGGNTGELFF
NA,TRBD1,TRBJ1-2,TRBV4-3,TGCGCCAGCAGCCAAGACGTAGAGGGGGCTAGGGGCTACACCTTC,CASSQDVEGARGYTF
NA,NA,TRBJ1-6,TRBV27,TGTGCCAGCAGTTTTCTTTTGCGGCAGAAAGATAATTCACCCCTCCACTTT,CASSFLLRQKDNSPLHF
NA,NA,TRBJ2-7,TRBV18,TGTGCCAGCTCACACAGGGACCGCGCCTACGAGCAGTACTTC,CASSHRDRAYEQYF
few,NA,TRBJ2-6,TRBV25-1,TGTGCCAGCAGTGACAGCCTTCAAGGCGTCCTGACTTTC,CASSDSLQGVLTF
NA,TRBD1,TRBJ1-1,TRBV4-1,TGCGCCAGCAGCCAAGGGACAGGCTGGGGCACTGAAGCTTTCTTT,CASSQGTGWGTEAFF
NA,NA,TRBJ1-1,TRBV19,TGTGCCAGTAGTATGGAAGGCACTGAAGCTTTCTTT,CASSMEGTEAFF
once,NA,TRBJ1-5,TRBV20-1,TGCAGTGCTAGTTTGGGGGCGTCGGATCAGCCCCAGCATTTT,CSASLGASDQPQHF
NA,TRBD1,TRBJ1-5,TRBV18,TGTGCCAGCTCAGAAGGACAGGCGGGTCAGCCCCAGCATTTT,CASSEGQAGQPQHF
NA,NA,TRBJ2-2,TRBV9,TGTGCCAGCAGCGCAACCGGGACAATGAACACCGGGGAGCTGTTTTTT,CASSATGTMNTGELFF
NA,NA,TRBJ2-5,TRBV5-1,TGCGCCAGCAGCCGGGACGCCGCCTCCGAGACCCAGTACTTC,CASSRDAASETQYF
NA,NA,TRBJ1-3,TRBV6-5,TGTGCCAGCAGTTACTCCGGCGGGCCTGGAAACACCATATATTTT,CASSYSGGPGNTIYF
NA,TRBD1,TRBJ1-4,TRBV5-1,TGCGCCAGCAGCTTTGGACAGGGCGATGAAAAACTGTTTTTT,CASSFGQGDEKLFF
many,TRBD1,TRBJ1-1,TRBV7-2,TGTGCCAGCAGCAAAATGACAGGGAGGGACACTGAAGCTTTCTTT,CASSKMTGRDTEAFF
NA,TRBD1,TRBJ1-6,TRBV27,TGTGCCAGCAGCCGAGAGGGACAGAGAAATTCACCCCTCCACTTT,CASSREGQRNSPLHF
few,TRBD1,TRBJ1-6,TRBV7-3,TGTGCCAGCAGCTCGGGGACAGGGGGCGGTTCACCCCTCCACTTT,CASSSGTGGGSPLHF
NA,NA,TRBJ2-5,TRBV11-2,TGTGCCAGCAGCTTAGTAACTTTGGAGAGAGAGACCCAGTACTTC,CASSLVTLERETQYF
NA,NA,TRBJ1-1,TRBV11-1,TGTGCCAGCAGCTTAGTCTTGAGTGAAGCTTTCTTT,CASSLVLSEAFF
NA,TRBD1,TRBJ2-3,TRBV7-3,TGTGCCAGCAGCTACGGACAGGCTAGCACAGATACGCAGTATTTT,CASSYGQASTDTQYF
NA,NA,TRBJ1-1,TRBV6-6,TGTGCCAGCAGTTATATTACGGGGAGGACTGAAGCTTTCTTT,CASSYITGRTEAFF
once,TRBD2,TRBJ2-4,TRBV4-1,TGCGCCAGCAGCCAAGACGGCGGGGGAACTATAGCCAAAAACATTCAGTACTTC,CASSQDGGGTIAKNIQYF
NA,NA,TRBJ2-7,TRBV7-9,TGTGCCAGCAGCCTAAACCCCTACGAGCAGTACTTC,CASSLNPYEQYF